These 8 T cell receptor beta chains were all obtained from the same sample, sequenced in a study of beta chain features in type 1 diabetes. The study reverse transcribed the entire isolated RNA, so it sequenced expressed TCRB transcripts. Only in-frame clones appear in the TCRdb table, and some are missing; sequencing was by immunoSEQ multiplex PCR. The sample lists 300,000 to 350,000 clones; around 8.5% were seen once. These receptors lack a known antigen. Findings of the study overall: There was a moderate but significant shortening of TCRB CDR3s in all four CD4+ subsets of Type 1 diabetes patients.

Sequencing was performed on central memory CD4+ T cells from blood. Source of these receptors: a man aged 30-40 years with type 1 diabetes.

This clone was seen only a few times. The chain is built from TRBV2 and TRBJ2-3, with D possibly matching TRBD2 (6 bases). V was cut by 1 base and J by 6 bases, with 8 bases left in between. The CDR3 is 13 residues long. Germline V lookup: CDR1 SNHLY, CDR2 FYNNEI. This CDR3 reads CASSEDRGDTQYF. Here the CDR3 DNA reads TGTGCCAGCAGTGAAGACCGGGGGGATACGCAGTATTTT.

There are a few counts of this clone. The chain combines TRBV5-6 with TRBJ1-5; D is possibly TRBD1 (6 bases). The germline gives CDR1 SGHDT, CDR2 YYEEEE. Trimming cost V 3 bases and J 6 bases, with 13 bases left between them. This CDR3 has 14 residues. In DNA form, the CDR3 reads TGTGCCAGCAGCTCACAGGGAGGTGGTCAGCCCCAGCATTTT. It codes for CASSSQGGGQPQHF.

This clone was counted a few times. V is TRBV27 and J is TRBJ1-1; no clear D gene. The CDR3 covers 14 residues. The V end lost 5 bases, the J end lost 3 bases, and 13 bases lay between the germline ends. The germline V gene has CDR1 MNHEY and CDR2 SMNVEV (reference sequence). The CDR3 spells CASSPLDGYTEAFF. The DNA of the CDR3 is TGTGCCAGCAGTCCCCTAGACGGATACACTGAAGCTTTCTTT.

V and J are TRBV11-2 and TRBJ2-3; D is perhaps TRBD2 (5 bases). Germline V gene sequence: CDR1 SGHAT, CDR2 FQNNGV. The CDR3 contains 14 residues. Trimming shortened V by 5 bases and J by 5 bases, and 14 bases separated the two germline ends. This chain's CDR3 is CASSLRVAGDTQYF. The CDR3 DNA follows: TGTGCCAGCAGCCTTCGAGTGGCGGGAGATACGCAGTATTTT.

This clone turned up a few times. J is TRBJ2-7 and V is TRBV29-1; no clear D gene. The ends were cut back, 7 bases at V and 1 base at J, with 14 bases in the middle. The CDR3 is made up of 13 amino acids. The germline CDR1 and CDR2 sequences are SQVTM and ANQGSEA. CDR3: CSGADAWSYEQYF. CDR3 DNA sequence: TGCAGCGGGGCGGATGCCTGGTCCTACGAGCAGTACTTC.

CDR3 DNA: TGTGCCAGCAGCCTAACGACAGCGAACTATGGCTACACCTTC. Its translation: CASSLTTANYGYTF. V gene TRBV5-8 combines with J gene TRBJ1-2; D might be TRBD1 (5 bases). V gave up 4 bases and J gave up 2 bases, with 12 bases separating them. Germline V gene data show CDR1 as SGHTS and CDR2 as YDEGEE. The CDR3 is 14 amino acids.

The CDR3 sequence is CASSYPLGAGSYEQYF. CDR3 bases: TGTGCCAGCAGTTACCCTCTTGGCGCAGGTTCCTACGAGCAGTACTTC. The chain links TRBV6-5 to TRBJ2-7; D unresolved. CDR1 MNHEY and CDR2 SVGAGI come from the germline V gene. Trimming pared 2 bases from V and 1 base from J, leaving 15 bases between. This CDR3 spans 16 amino acids.

In its sample, this clone was seen a few times. The rearrangement links TRBV10-3 to TRBJ2-7; D ambiguous. Germline assignment: CDR1 ENHRY and CDR2 SYGVKD. This CDR3 contains 14 residues. The V end was cut by 6 bases, the J end by 0 bases, with 12 bases between. The CDR3 sequence is CAIRTSVSSYEQYF. CDR3 nucleotide sequence: TGTGCCATCAGGACATCAGTGAGCTCCTACGAGCAGTACTTC.